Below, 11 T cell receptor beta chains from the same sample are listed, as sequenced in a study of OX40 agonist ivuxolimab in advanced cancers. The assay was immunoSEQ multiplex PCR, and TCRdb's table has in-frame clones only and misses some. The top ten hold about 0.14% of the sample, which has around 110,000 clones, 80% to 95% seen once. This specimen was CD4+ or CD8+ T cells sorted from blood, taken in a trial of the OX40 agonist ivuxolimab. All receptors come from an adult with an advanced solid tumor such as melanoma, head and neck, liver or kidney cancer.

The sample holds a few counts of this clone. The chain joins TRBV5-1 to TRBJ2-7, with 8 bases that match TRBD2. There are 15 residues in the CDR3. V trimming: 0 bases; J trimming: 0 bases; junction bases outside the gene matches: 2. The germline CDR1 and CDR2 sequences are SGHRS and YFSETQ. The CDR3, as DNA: TGCGCCAGCAGCTTGGCCGGGGGGGTCTCCTACGAGCAGTACTTC. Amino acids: CASSLAGGVSYEQYF.

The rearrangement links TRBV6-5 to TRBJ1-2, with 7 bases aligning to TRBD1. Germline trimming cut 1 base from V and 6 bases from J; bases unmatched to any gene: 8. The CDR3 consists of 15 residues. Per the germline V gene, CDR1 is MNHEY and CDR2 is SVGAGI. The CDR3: CASSYLTSQGDGYTF. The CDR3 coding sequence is TGTGCCAGCAGTTACTTAACTAGTCAGGGGGATGGCTACACCTTC.

CDR3 sequence (DNA): TGCGCCAGCAGCCCGACAGGGTCCCTCTCGAATGAGCAGTTCTTC. It encodes CASSPTGSLSNEQFF. The chain has TRBV5-1 and TRBJ2-1; 7 positions agree with TRBD1. Germline V gene lookup returns CDR1 SGHRS and CDR2 YFSETQ. CDR3 length: 15 amino acids. With V trimmed by 4 bases and J by 7 bases, 11 bases remained unmatched.

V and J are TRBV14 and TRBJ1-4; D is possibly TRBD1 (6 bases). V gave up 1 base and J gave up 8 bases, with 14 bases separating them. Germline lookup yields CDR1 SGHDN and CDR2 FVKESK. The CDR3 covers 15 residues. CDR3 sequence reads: CASSQATGTGEKLFF. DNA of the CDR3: TGTGCCAGCAGCCAAGCAACAGGGACGGGAGAAAAACTGTTTTTT.

CDR3 region: CASSLSAAFEQFF. Written as DNA, the CDR3 is TGTGCCAGCAGCTTAAGTGCAGCTTTTGAGCAGTTCTTC. This rearrangement joins TRBV11-3 to TRBJ2-1; D gene unclear. This CDR3 contains 13 residues. V shed 2 bases and J shed 9 bases, with 11 bases lying between them. Germline V gene sequence: CDR1 SGHNT, CDR2 YENEEA.

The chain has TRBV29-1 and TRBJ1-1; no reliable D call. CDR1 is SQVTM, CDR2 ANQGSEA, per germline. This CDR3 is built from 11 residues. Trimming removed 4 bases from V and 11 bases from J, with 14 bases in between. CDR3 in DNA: TGCAGCGTTGTTTTGGTCTGGGAGGCTTTCTTT. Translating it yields CSVVLVWEAFF.

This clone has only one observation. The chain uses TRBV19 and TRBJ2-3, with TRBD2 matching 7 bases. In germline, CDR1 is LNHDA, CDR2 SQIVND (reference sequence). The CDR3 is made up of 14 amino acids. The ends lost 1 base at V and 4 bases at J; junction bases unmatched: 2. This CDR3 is CASSIGTSPDTQYF. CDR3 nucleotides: TGTGCCAGTAGTATAGGGACTAGTCCAGATACGCAGTATTTT.

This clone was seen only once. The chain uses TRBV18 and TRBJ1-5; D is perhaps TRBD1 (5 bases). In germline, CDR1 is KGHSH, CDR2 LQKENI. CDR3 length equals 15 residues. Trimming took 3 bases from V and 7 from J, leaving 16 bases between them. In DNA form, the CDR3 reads TGTGCCAGCTCACCCACGGGAGGGGATGGACAGCCCCAGCATTTT. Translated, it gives CASSPTGGDGQPQHF. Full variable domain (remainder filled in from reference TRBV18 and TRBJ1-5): NAGVMQNPRHLVRRRGQEARLRCSPMKGHSHVYWYRQLPEEGLKFMVYLQKENIIDESGMPKERFSAEFPKEGPSILRIQQVVRGDSAAYFCASSPTGGDGQPQHFGDGTRLSIL.

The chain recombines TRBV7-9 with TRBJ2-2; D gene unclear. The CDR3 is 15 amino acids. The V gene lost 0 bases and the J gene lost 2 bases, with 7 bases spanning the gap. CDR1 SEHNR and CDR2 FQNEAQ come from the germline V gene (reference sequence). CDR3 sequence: CASSLARINTGELFF. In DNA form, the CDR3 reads TGTGCCAGCAGCTTAGCGAGGATCAACACCGGGGAGCTGTTTTTT.

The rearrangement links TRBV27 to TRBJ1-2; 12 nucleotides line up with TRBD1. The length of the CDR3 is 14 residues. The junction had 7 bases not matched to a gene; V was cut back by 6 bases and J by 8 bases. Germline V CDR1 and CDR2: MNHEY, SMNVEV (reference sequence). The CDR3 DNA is TGTGCCAGCAGATTGTCGGGGACAGGGGGCGGCTACACCTTC. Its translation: CASRLSGTGGGYTF.

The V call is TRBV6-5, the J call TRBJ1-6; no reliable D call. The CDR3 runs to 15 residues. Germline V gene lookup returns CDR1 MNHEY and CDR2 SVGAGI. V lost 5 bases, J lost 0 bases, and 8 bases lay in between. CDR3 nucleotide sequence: TGTGCCAGCAGTCGGGGAAGCTCCTATAATTCACCCCTCCACTTT. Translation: CASSRGSSYNSPLHF.